This TCR beta chain was documented in a study of blood T cell repertoires in COVID-19. Study-level information: The study drew acute and convalescent COVID-19 samples from the United States, Italy and Spain. From T cells, B-cell-depleted T cells, or PBMCs came the material, which was cDNA or gDNA.

Original data processing: Reference gene primer amplification gave nucleated cell count estimates. Clones were sequenced by immunoSEQ multiplex PCR, and TCRdb holds only the in-frame ones, with some missing. V and J calls and clone size are those listed in that table; D and trimming were worked out from the DNA. Counted here are 100,000 to 150,000 clones, roughly 69% occurring once; the ten biggest clones make up 2% to 2.5%. This clone was seen only once. Trimming removed 6 bases from V and 8 bases from J, with 7 bases in between. CDR1 and CDR2 (germline): MNHEY, SVGAGI. The CDR3 runs 11 residues. The specimen was peripheral blood. The chain has TRBV6-5 and TRBJ1-4; D not certain. The receptor's source is a woman in her 70s with acute or convalescent COVID-19. In DNA form, the CDR3 reads TGTGCCAGCAGCCCGGGGGAAAAACTGTTTTTT. Protein product: CASSPGEKLFF.